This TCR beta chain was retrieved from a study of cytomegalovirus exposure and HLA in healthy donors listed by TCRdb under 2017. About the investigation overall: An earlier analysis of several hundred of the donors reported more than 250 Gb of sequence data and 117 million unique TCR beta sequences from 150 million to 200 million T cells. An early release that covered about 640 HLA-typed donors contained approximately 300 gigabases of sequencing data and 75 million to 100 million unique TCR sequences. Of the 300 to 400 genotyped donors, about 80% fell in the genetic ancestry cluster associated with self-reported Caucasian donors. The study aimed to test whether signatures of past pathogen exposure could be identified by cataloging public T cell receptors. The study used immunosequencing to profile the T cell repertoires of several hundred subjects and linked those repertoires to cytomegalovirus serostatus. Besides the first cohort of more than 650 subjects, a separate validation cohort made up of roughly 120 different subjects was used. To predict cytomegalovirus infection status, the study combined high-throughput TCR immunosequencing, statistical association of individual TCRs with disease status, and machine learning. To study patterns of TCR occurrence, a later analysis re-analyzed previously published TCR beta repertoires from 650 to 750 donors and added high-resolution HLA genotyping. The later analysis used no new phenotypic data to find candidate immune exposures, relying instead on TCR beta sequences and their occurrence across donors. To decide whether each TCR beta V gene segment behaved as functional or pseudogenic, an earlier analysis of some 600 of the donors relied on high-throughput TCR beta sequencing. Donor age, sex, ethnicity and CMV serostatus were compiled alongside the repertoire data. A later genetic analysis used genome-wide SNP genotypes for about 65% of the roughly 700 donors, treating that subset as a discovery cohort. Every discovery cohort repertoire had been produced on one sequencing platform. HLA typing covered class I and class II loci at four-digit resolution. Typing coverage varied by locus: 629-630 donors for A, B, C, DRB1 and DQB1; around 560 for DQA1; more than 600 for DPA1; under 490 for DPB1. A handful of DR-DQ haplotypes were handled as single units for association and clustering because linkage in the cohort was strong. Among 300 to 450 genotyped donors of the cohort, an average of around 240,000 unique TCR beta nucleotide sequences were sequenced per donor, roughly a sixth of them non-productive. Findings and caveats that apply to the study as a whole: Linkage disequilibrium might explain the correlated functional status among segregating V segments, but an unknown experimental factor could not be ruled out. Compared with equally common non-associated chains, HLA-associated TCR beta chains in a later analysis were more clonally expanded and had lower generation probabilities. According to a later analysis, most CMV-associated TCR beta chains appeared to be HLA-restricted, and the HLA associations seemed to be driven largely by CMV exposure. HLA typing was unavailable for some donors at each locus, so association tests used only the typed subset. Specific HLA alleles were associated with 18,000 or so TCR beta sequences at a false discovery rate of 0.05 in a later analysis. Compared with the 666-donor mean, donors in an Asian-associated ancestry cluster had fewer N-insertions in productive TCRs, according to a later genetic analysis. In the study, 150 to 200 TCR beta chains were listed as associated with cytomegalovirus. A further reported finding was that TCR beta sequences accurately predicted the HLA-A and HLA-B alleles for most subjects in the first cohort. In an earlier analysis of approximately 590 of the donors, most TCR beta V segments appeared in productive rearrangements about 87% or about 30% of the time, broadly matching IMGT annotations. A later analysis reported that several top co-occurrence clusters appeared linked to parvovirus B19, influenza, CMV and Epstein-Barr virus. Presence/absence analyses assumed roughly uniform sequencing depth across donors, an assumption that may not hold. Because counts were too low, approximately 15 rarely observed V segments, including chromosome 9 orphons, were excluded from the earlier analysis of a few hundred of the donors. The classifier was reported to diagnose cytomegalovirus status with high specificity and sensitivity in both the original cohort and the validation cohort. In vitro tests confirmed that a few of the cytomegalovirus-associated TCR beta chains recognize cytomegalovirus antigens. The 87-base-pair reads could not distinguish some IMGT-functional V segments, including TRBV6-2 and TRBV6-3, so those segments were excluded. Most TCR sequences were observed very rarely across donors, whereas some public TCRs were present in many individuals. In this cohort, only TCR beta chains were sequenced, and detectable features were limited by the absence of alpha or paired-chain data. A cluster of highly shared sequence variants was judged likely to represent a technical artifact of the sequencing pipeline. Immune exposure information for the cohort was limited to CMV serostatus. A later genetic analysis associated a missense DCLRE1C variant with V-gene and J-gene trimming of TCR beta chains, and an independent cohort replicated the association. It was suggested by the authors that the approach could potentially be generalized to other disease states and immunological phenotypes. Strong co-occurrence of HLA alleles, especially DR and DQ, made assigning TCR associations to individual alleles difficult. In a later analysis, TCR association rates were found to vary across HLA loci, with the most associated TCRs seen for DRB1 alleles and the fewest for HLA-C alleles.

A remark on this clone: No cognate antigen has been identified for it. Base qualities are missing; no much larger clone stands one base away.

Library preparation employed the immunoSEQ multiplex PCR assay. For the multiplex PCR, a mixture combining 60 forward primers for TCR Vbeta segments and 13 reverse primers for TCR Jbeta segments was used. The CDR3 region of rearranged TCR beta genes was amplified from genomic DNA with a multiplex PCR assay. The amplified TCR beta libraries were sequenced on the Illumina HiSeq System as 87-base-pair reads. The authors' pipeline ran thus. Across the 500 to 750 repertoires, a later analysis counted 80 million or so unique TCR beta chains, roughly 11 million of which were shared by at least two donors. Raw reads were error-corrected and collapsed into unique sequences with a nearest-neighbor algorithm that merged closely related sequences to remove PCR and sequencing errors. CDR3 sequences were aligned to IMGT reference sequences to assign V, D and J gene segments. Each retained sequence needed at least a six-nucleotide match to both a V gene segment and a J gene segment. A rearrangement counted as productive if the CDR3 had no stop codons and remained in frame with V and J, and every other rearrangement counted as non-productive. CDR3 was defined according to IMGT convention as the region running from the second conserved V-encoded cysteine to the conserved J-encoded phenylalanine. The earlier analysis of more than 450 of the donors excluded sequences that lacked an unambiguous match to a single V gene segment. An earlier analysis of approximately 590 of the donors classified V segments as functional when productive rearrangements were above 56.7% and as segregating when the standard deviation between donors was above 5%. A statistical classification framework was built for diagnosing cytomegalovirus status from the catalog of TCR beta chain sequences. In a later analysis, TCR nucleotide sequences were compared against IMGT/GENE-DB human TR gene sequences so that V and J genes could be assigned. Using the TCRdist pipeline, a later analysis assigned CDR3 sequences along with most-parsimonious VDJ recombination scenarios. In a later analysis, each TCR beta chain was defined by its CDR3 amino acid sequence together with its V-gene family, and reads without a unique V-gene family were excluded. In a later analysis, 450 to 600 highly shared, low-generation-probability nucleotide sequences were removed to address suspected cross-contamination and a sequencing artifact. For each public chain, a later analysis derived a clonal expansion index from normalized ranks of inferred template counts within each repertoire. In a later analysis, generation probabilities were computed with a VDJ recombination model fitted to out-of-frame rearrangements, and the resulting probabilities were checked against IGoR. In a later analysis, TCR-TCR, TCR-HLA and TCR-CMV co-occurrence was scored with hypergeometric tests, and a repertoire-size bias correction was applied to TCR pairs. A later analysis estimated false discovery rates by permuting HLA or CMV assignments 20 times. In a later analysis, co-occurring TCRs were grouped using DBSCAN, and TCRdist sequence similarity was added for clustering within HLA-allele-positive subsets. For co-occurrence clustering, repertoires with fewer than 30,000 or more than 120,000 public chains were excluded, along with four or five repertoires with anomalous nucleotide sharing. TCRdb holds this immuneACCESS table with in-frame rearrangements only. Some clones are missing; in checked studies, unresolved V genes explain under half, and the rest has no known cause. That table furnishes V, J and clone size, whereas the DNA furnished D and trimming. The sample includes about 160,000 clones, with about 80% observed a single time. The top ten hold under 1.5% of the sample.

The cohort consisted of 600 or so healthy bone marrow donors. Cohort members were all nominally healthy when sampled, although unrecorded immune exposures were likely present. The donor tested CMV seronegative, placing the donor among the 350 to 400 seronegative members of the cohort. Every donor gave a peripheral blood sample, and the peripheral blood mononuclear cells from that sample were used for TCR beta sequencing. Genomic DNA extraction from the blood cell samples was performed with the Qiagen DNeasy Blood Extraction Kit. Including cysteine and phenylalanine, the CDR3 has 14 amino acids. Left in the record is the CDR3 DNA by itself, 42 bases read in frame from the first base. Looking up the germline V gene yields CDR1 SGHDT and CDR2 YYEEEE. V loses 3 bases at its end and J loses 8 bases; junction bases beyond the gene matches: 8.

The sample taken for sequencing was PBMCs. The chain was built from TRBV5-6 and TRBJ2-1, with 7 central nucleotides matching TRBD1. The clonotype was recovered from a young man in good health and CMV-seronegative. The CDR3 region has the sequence CASSWGTESYEQFF. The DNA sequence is TGTGCCAGCAGCTGGGGGACAGAATCGTATGAGCAGTTCTTC.